Below, 13 T cell receptor beta chains from the same sample are listed, as sequenced in a study of CXCR3-negative and CXCR3-positive naive CD8 T cells. Through 5' RACE with UMI labels, the TRB cDNA libraries were prepared. With the 5' RACE reads reprocessed, TCRdb shows one record per CDR3 protein and no DNA. The data show 30,000 to 40,000 distinct CDR3 sequences, and the top ten clones hold more than 12%. The sequenced sample consisted of memory CD8+ T cells from blood. These receptors were taken from a human donor in good health. Some clones in this sample may be carry-over from other donors' samples.

The chain links TRBV7-9 to TRBJ2-7; TCRdb gives TRBD2 as the D gene, but with no DNA this cannot be confirmed. In germline, CDR1 is SEHNR, CDR2 FQNEAQ (reference sequence). CDR3 size: 16 residues. The CDR3 loop reads CASSPTPGTSIYEQYF.

The chain has TRBV19 and TRBJ2-7; TCRdb proposes TRBD2, but this gene call is untestable without DNA. The CDR3 sequence is 13 residues long. Germline CDR1 LNHDA, CDR2 SQIVND (reference sequence). CDR3 amino acids: CASSMRQAYEQYF.

The chain carries TRBV20-1 and TRBJ2-7. The CDR3 consists of 13 residues. Germline assignment: CDR1 DFQATT and CDR2 SNEGSKA (reference sequence). Here the CDR3 reads CSARAGTPYEQYF.

The chain combines TRBV5-1 with TRBJ1-1; TCRdb's assignment of TRBD1 cannot be checked, as there is no DNA. The germline gives CDR1 SGHRS, CDR2 YFSETQ. The CDR3 totals 15 residues. This chain's CDR3 is CASSPVQLGGTEAFF.

This chain connects TRBV27 to TRBJ2-7; the TCRdb call, TRBD1, lacks DNA for checking. Germline V lookup: CDR1 MNHEY, CDR2 SMNVEV (reference sequence). The length of the CDR3 is 14 residues. The CDR3 loop is CASSIDRFSYEQYF.

The rearrangement uses TRBV29-1 and TRBJ2-5; TCRdb gives TRBD1 as the D gene, but with no DNA this cannot be confirmed. Germline CDR1 SQVTM, CDR2 ANQGSEA. This CDR3 is built from 14 residues. CDR3 loop: CSVERRDSQETQYF.

The chain joins TRBV6-2 or TRBV6-3 to TRBJ2-7; TCRdb outputs TRBD2, but without DNA this stays unchecked. This CDR3 spans 12 amino acids. The germline V gene encodes CDR1 MNHEY and CDR2 SVGEGT. CDR3 loop: CASRTSVDEQYF.

The gene calls are TRBV5-1 and TRBJ1-5; TCRdb designates TRBD1, a call that cannot be tested without DNA. The CDR3 sequence is 15 residues long. Germline V lookup: CDR1 SGHRS, CDR2 YFSETQ. The CDR3 loop is CASSLDRGVNQPQHF.

J is TRBJ1-4 and V is TRBV7-3. This CDR3 region has 15 residues. CDR1 and CDR2 (germline): SGHTA, FQGTGA. This CDR3 is CASSSRWTTNEKLFF.

The chain links TRBV24-1 to TRBJ2-3; the D call of TRBD1 rests on TCRdb alone, since no DNA is present to check it. The CDR3 is 12 residues long. Germline V gene data show CDR1 as KGHDR and CDR2 as SFDVKD. CDR3 region: CATGGVADTQYF.

The CDR3 sequence: CASSSNPGQVFAEAFF. J is TRBJ1-1 and V is TRBV6-2 or TRBV6-3; TCRdb outputs TRBD1, but without DNA this stays unchecked. Germline V lookup: CDR1 MNHEY, CDR2 SVGEGT. The CDR3 runs 16 residues.

This chain joins TRBV29-1 and TRBJ2-7; as DNA is missing, the TRBD2 call by TCRdb cannot be tested. This CDR3 region has 18 residues. Germline V gene lookup returns CDR1 SQVTM and CDR2 ANQGSEA. CDR3 amino acids: CSVDERVTSGGDSYEQYF.

The J gene is TRBJ1-1, the V gene TRBV20-1. CDR3 length: 15 amino acids. Germline V gives CDR1 DFQATT, CDR2 SNEGSKA (reference sequence). CDR3 loop: CSARVEGSGNTEAFF.